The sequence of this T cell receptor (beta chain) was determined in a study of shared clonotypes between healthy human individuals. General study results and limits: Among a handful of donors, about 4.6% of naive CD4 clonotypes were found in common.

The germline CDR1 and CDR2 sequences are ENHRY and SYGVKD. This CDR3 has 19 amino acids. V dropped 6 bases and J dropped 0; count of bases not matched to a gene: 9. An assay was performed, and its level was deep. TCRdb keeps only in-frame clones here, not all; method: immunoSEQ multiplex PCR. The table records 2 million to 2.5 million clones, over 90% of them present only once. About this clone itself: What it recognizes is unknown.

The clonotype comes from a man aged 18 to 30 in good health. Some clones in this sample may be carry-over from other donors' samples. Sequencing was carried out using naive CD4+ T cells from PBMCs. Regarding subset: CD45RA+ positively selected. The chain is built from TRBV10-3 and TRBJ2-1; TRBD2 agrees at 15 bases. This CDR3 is CAISPPGLAGGPSYNEQFF. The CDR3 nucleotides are TGTGCCATCAGCCCACCCGGACTAGCGGGAGGGCCCTCCTACAATGAGCAGTTCTTC.